This T cell receptor beta chain was sequenced for a study of blood T cell repertoires in COVID-19. Turning to the study itself: Italy, Spain and the United States were the sources of the convalescent and acute COVID-19 samples. Sources were T cells, B-cell-depleted T cells, or PBMCs; the material itself was cDNA or gDNA.

Only one count was recorded for this clone. Original processing notes: Reference gene primers were amplified, and this amplification served to estimate nucleated cell counts. Sequencing used immunoSEQ multiplex PCR; TCRdb keeps in-frame clones, though not all of them. The V and J calls and clone size come from that table; D and trimming were worked out from the DNA. The table has 100,000 to 150,000 clones, 65% to 90% seen once; the top ten hold less than 8.5%. V dropped 4 bases and J dropped 5; count of bases not matched to a gene: 8. CDR3 size: 16 residues. Germline V gene data show CDR1 as SGHRS and CDR2 as YFSETQ.

This rearrangement joins TRBV5-1 to TRBJ2-5; 13 bases align to TRBD2. The receptor's source is a man of 80 years or more with active or convalescent COVID-19. Material for sequencing was peripheral blood. The CDR3 DNA follows: TGCGCCAGCAGCCAAGAGGGGACTAGCGGGGTGGAGACCCAGTACTTC. Translating gives CASSQEGTSGVETQYF.